This T cell receptor (beta chain) was obtained from a study of neurological immune-mediated disorders (dated 2019 in TCRdb). Looking at the study overall: Using UMI-based sequencing, the study compared peripheral blood TCR-beta repertoires from patients with HTLV-I-associated myelopathy (HAM/TSP), patients with multiple sclerosis, and healthy controls. The cohort included 60 to 75 subjects: approximately 14 with HAM/TSP, about 35 with multiple sclerosis, and around 20 healthy controls. Alongside PBMC samples, the set of approximately 100 TCR-beta libraries contained longitudinal samples, technical triplicates, and paired CD4+ and CD8+ T-cell subsets that had been sorted.

To synthesize cDNA, template-switch 5'RACE was performed with a primer carrying a 10-nucleotide random unique molecular identifier so that each TCR transcript was tagged. Every sequencing run yielded over 160 million TCR-beta sequences covering 15-18 subjects. The RNeasy kit was used for extraction of total RNA. Using the KAPA Real-time Library Amplification kit, TCR-beta VDJ regions were amplified with primers for the TCR constant region and the 5'RACE anchor. Sample indexes and Illumina adaptors were added in a first PCR, and a second PCR then increased library yield. After Ampure bead purification, the TCR product of roughly 650 bp was size-selected on a 2% E-gel SizeSelection system. Library quality was checked on a Bioanalyzer, concentration was measured with Qubit, and libraries were quantified with the Kapa Library Quantification kit before pooling. An Illumina HiSeq 2500 was used to sequence the libraries paired-end at 2 x 150 bp. To increase sequence diversity, about 25-31% phiX was spiked into each library pool. For the original study's pipeline: The UMI-based MiGEC pipeline processed quality-filtered reads and removed over 80% of raw TCR sequences during error correction. VDJ genes were aligned to IMGT germline references, and each clonotype was defined by a unique CDR3 amino acid sequence together with V-J genes. Clonal expansion, Shannon diversity and CDR3 relatedness (CalcPairwiseDistances, ClusterSamples) were evaluated with VDJtools, and phylogenetic trees were built with CLCbio workbench. A clone was classed as expanded if it had 8 or more unique UMIs, a cutoff based on coefficient-of-variation modelling across technical triplicates. TCRdb reprocessing: public reads trimmed at Q25 with fastp, clones called with MiXCR, in-frame beta chains kept. When rows share a CDR3 protein, they turn into one entry using the most common DNA and genes. The V and J calls shown here were made by TCRdb, not taken from the authors' results. Present in this sample are about 80,000 distinct CDR3 sequences, about 9.7% of which were seen just once. The biggest ten clones account for 1.7% of the sample.

Overall study outcomes, separate from this receptor: The highest TCR clonal expansion was observed in HAM/TSP patients, whereas the lowest was observed in MS patients, even when compared with healthy controls. No identical CDR3 amino acid sequences were shared among expanded clones across subjects, suggesting private TCR-beta repertoires in all groups.

The junction shows trimming of 6 bases on V and 4 bases on J, and the gene matches do not reach 4 bases of it. From the cysteine up to the phenylalanine, the CDR3 has a length of 13 residues. CDR3 DNA only is kept here, 39 bases in frame from base 1. The germline V gene (reference sequence) provides CDR1 DFQATT and CDR2 SNEGSKA. This clonotype came up many times. Its target antigen remains unknown. No much larger clone exists at a distance of one base, and base qualities are not known. The healthy controls were volunteers from a blood bank in Maryland, USA. For the unsorted PBMC libraries, 2 million PBMCs were stored in RNAlater at -80 degrees C until RNA extraction and were used to generate the libraries. PBMCs were separated from peripheral blood using Ficoll-Hypaque density gradient centrifugation and then cryopreserved in liquid nitrogen.

This receptor was taken from a man aged 50 to 60 in good health. Sequencing input: PBMCs. The chain couples TRBV20-1 to TRBJ2-7, and 12 junctional nucleotides match TRBD2. CDR3 loop: CSAQTSGGYEQYF. The DNA reads TGCAGTGCCCAGACTAGCGGGGGTTACGAGCAGTACTTC.